Below, 24 T cell receptor beta chains from the same sample are listed, as sequenced in a study of blood T cells in healthy people across ages. For the second PCR, which ran for 7 to 11 cycles, a sample-barcoded 5' primer and a J-beta primer mix were used. A single record per CDR3 protein comes from TCRdb applying MiXCR to the 5' RACE reads. The table has hundreds of thousands of distinct CDR3 sequences, more than 25% seen once. The sequenced sample consisted of blood. The receptors were sampled from a woman aged 80 or over in good health.

This chain links TRBV7-2 with TRBJ1-4; D may be TRBD1 (6 bases). Trimming left V 6 bases short and J 7 bases short, with 24 bases between. This CDR3 comprises 17 residues. The germline V gene has CDR1 SGHTA and CDR2 FQGNSA. The CDR3 loop is CASSYTGGAPGSEKLFF. CDR3 nucleotides: TGTGCCAGCAGTTATACGGGGGGGGCCCCAGGGAGTGAAAAACTGTTTTTT. The full variable domain, rest sourced from reference TRBV7-2 and TRBJ1-4, is GAGVSQSPSNKVTEKGKDVELRCDPISGHTALYWYRQSLGQGLEFLIYFQGNSAPDKSGLPSDRFSAERTGGSVSTLTIQRTQQEDSAVYLCASSYTGGAPGSEKLFFGSGTQLSVL.

This clonotype has more than one count but fewer than ten. The J gene is TRBJ2-7, the V gene TRBV18, with a possible D match to TRBD1 (5 bases). V lost 0 bases and J 2 bases, leaving 8 bases between the germline ends. The CDR3 is made up of 14 amino acids. Germline V lookup: CDR1 KGHSH, CDR2 LQKENI. The CDR3 region is CASSPPTVPYEQYF. CDR3 DNA: TGTGCCAGCTCACCACCGACAGTCCCCTACGAGCAGTACTTC.

Of note for this clonotype: A much larger clone sits a single nucleotide away, making a read error possible. This chain's CDR3 is CSVSPLGQGIYNEQYF. CDR3 bases: TGCAGCGTCTCTCCCTTGGGACAGGGGATATACAATGAGCAGTACTTC. This chain connects TRBV29-1 to TRBJ2-5; TRBD1 matches 10 bases. The V and J ends lost 6 bases and 11 bases, in that order; junction bases with no gene match: 21. This CDR3 has 16 amino acids. Looked up from germline, CDR1 is SQVTM and CDR2 is ANQGSEA. The whole variable domain, filled in from reference TRBV29-1 and TRBJ2-5, reads SAVISQKPSRDICQRGTSLTIQCQVDSQVTMMFWYRQQPGQSLTLIATANQGSEATYESGFVIDKFPISRPNLTFSTLTVSNMSPEDSSIYLCSVSPLGQGIYNEQYFGPGTRLLVL.

The V and J genes are TRBV5-6 and TRBJ2-5, with a tentative D call TRBD2 (6 bases). Per the germline V gene, CDR1 is SGHDT and CDR2 is YYEEEE. Trimming took 3 bases from V and 3 from J, leaving 21 bases between them. The CDR3 runs 17 residues. CDR3 loop: CASSSALLRGGKETQYF. CDR3 sequence (DNA): TGTGCCAGCAGCTCGGCGCTTTTGCGGGGAGGAAAAGAGACCCAGTACTTC.

As to this clonotype: Possible read error: a much larger clone is one base away. The chain is built from TRBV28 and TRBJ2-3; maybe TRBD2 (7 bases). Germline V CDR1 and CDR2: MDHEN, SYDVKM. There are 19 residues in the CDR3. The CDR3 loop is CASPPWKGTAAGHTDAQYF. DNA for the CDR3: TGTGCCAGCCCTCCCTGGAAAGGGACCGCAGCGGGACACACAGATGCGCAGTATTTT.

This clonotype was seen many times. This chain links TRBV14 with TRBJ2-1; D is unclear. The CDR3 loop spans 18 amino acids. The germline V gene encodes CDR1 SGHDN and CDR2 FVKESK. Deletions cut 0 bases from V and 1 base from J, with 16 bases between. The CDR3 spells CASSQDAKGVGSYNEQFF. In nucleotides, the CDR3 is TGTGCCAGCAGCCAAGACGCAAAGGGTGTCGGATCCTACAATGAGCAGTTCTTC.

V usage is TRBV7-8 and J usage is TRBJ1-2; D might be TRBD1 (5 bases). The length of the CDR3 is 16 residues. Looked up from germline, CDR1 is SGHVS and CDR2 is FQNEAQ. Trimming removed 1 base at V and 8 bases at J, with 20 bases between. CDR3 coding DNA: TGTGCCAGCAGCTTAGGGCCGGACCAGGGCGTGGGAGGCTACACCTTC. This encodes CASSLGPDQGVGGYTF.

A note on this clonotype: A much bigger clone sits one base away, suggesting this may be a read error. The genes are TRBV20-1 and TRBJ2-1; maybe TRBD2 (5 bases). V was shortened by 8 bases and J by 10 bases, with 12 bases between the two germline ends. CDR3 size: 10 residues. Germline loops: CDR1 DFQATT, CDR2 SNEGSKA (reference sequence). CDR3 amino acids: CSLGDYEQFF. The CDR3 DNA reads as TGCAGTTTAGGAGACTACGAGCAGTTCTTC.

The rearrangement links TRBV2 to TRBJ2-6; 10 bases match TRBD1. V was pared by 7 bases and J by 4 bases, with 7 bases of the junction left unmatched. Germline CDR1 is SNHLY and CDR2 is FYNNEI. This CDR3 has 16 amino acids. The CDR3 DNA is TGTGCCAGCACGCGACAGGGGGCGGGAGGGGCCAACGTCCTGACTTTC. Translation: CASTRQGAGGANVLTF.

The chain carries TRBV12-3 or TRBV12-4 and TRBJ2-7; D is possibly TRBD2 (7 bases). V was trimmed by 5 bases and J by 7 bases, leaving 18 bases between them. The CDR3 covers 14 residues. CDR3 nucleotide sequence: TGTGCCAGCAGTCCTAGAGGGGGGGCGGAAGAGCAGTACTTC. Amino acids: CASSPRGGAEEQYF.

This sequence joins TRBV28 and TRBJ2-7; D call uncertain. The CDR3 has 14 amino acids. Germline-derived CDR1 and CDR2 are MDHEN and SYDVKM. Trimming left V 5 bases short and J 2 bases short, with 13 bases between. CDR3 residues: CASSPDDLTYEQYF. The CDR3 DNA follows: TGTGCCAGCAGTCCAGACGACTTGACCTACGAGCAGTACTTC.

This clonotype showed up many times. The chain employs TRBV6-6 and TRBJ2-4; the D gene is possibly TRBD2 (6 bases). With 6 bases removed from V and 0 bases from J, the gap between germline ends came to 15 bases. The V gene's germline CDR1 is MNHNY and CDR2 SVGAGI (reference sequence). The CDR3 runs to 16 residues. CDR3 region: CASSQRGGIAKNIQYF. DNA for the CDR3: TGTGCCAGCAGCCAACGTGGGGGGATAGCCAAAAACATTCAGTACTTC.

There are a few counts of this clonotype. This rearrangement joins TRBV27 to TRBJ2-1, with D possibly matching TRBD2 (7 bases). Trimming removed 3 bases at V and 8 bases at J, with 11 bases between. The V gene's germline CDR1 is MNHEY and CDR2 SMNVEV (reference sequence). This CDR3 spans 13 amino acids. CDR3: CASSFTGGDEQFF. As DNA, the CDR3 is TGTGCCAGCAGTTTTACGGGGGGCGATGAGCAGTTCTTC.

This clonotype was picked up many times. The gene calls are TRBV20-1 and TRBJ2-7, with a possible D match to TRBD1 (6 bases). This CDR3 spans 11 amino acids. Germline V lookup: CDR1 DFQATT, CDR2 SNEGSKA (reference sequence). V was clipped by 6 bases and J by 5 bases, with 11 bases between them. CDR3 coding DNA: TGCAGTGCGCAACAGGGAGACGAGCAGTACTTC. Translating it yields CSAQQGDEQYF.

This clonotype was observed many times. The CDR3 coding sequence is TGCGCCAGCAGCCTCGAGGCGGGGGGGATAGGGGAGCAGTTCTTC. Its protein product is CASSLEAGGIGEQFF. V is TRBV4-1 and J is TRBJ2-1; 9 nucleotides line up with TRBD2. The CDR3 has 15 residues. CDR1 and CDR2 from the germline V gene are MGHRA and YSYEKL. V shed 4 bases, J shed 10 bases, and the junction held 11 bases outside the gene matches.

This clonotype was seen at least ten times. The chain carries TRBV12-3 or TRBV12-4 and TRBJ1-5; D may be TRBD1 (5 bases). Deletions cut 6 bases from V and 2 bases from J, with 11 bases between. The CDR3 sequence is 14 residues long. CDR3 DNA sequence: TGTGCCAGCAGCCACCTGACAGGCAATCAGCCCCAGCATTTT. This translates into CASSHLTGNQPQHF.

This chain joins TRBV20-1 and TRBJ1-1; D not certain. Germline-derived CDR1 and CDR2 are DFQATT and SNEGSKA (reference sequence). V was shortened by 1 base and J by 4 bases, with 7 bases between the two germline ends. This CDR3 has 12 amino acids. This CDR3 reads CSARGTSTEAFF. The CDR3 region has the DNA TGCAGTGCTAGAGGAACCAGCACTGAAGCTTTCTTT.

The gene calls are TRBV7-2 and TRBJ2-5; 12 positions agree with TRBD1. CDR3 length equals 16 residues. The V and J ends lost 2 bases and 4 bases, in that order; junction bases with no gene match: 5. Germline V gene data show CDR1 as SGHTA and CDR2 as FQGNSA. CDR3 in DNA: TGTGCCAGCAGCTTAAGGGGACAGGGGGCGAGAGAGACCCAGTACTTC. Protein product: CASSLRGQGARETQYF. The complete variable domain, with remaining parts taken from reference TRBV7-2 and TRBJ2-5, reads GAGVSQSPSNKVTEKGKDVELRCDPISGHTALYWYRQSLGQGLEFLIYFQGNSAPDKSGLPSDRFSAERTGGSVSTLTIQRTQQEDSAVYLCASSLRGQGARETQYFGPGTRLLVL.

In regard to this clonotype: A read error is possible here, since a much larger clone lies one base away. The chain links TRBV21-1 to TRBJ2-3; the D segment call TRBD1 is taken from the table without a DNA check. TRBV21-1 is flagged as a pseudogene. This CDR3 spans 20 amino acids. CDR3 coding DNA: TGTGCCAGCAGCAAAGCGCCCAATTCTCGGGTTAGGGGGGGTACAGATACGCAGTATTTT. Its protein product is CASSKAPNSRVRGGTDTQYF.

This clonotype has more than one count but fewer than ten. The gene calls are TRBV28 and TRBJ2-7; D is perhaps TRBD1 (5 bases). The CDR3 is 14 residues long. CDR1 is MDHEN and CDR2 is SYDVKM in the germline V gene. Trimming took off 2 bases at V and 4 bases at J, with 12 bases between the two ends. This chain's CDR3 is CASSLEGAPYEQYF. The CDR3 DNA is TGTGCCAGCAGTTTAGAAGGGGCCCCATACGAGCAGTACTTC.

The chain has TRBV29-1 and TRBJ2-7, with a tentative D call TRBD2 (5 bases). Germline CDR1 SQVTM, CDR2 ANQGSEA. This CDR3 is built from 13 residues. The CDR3 here is CGGLRAPFYEQYF. The CDR3 bases are TGCGGAGGTTTAAGGGCTCCTTTCTACGAGCAGTACTTC.

This clonotype was seen a few times. This could be a read error, since a much larger clone is one nucleotide away. CDR3 protein: CASSLQGASKDTRYF. CDR3 sequence (DNA): TGTGCCAGCAGCTTACAAGGGGCCTCGAAAGATACGCGGTATTTT. The V and J genes are TRBV7-2 and TRBJ2-3, with D perhaps TRBD1 (5 bases). The germline V gene has CDR1 SGHTA and CDR2 FQGNSA. The CDR3 extends over 15 amino acids.

Comments on this clonotype: A much larger clonotype is one base distant, so this may be a read error. This sequence joins TRBV18 and TRBJ1-2; TRBD1 is a possible D gene (6 bases). Trimming took off 1 base at V and 3 bases at J, with 12 bases between the two ends. The CDR3 length is 15 residues. CDR1 and CDR2 from the germline V gene are KGHSH and LQKENI. The CDR3 spells CASSPLAGDDYGYTF. DNA of the CDR3: TGTGCCAGCTCACCACTGGCAGGGGATGACTATGGCTACACCTTC. The variable domain in full, with the rest retrieved from reference TRBV18 and TRBJ1-2, is NAGVMQNPRHLVRRRGQEARLRCSPMKGHSHVYWYRQLPEEGLKFMVYLQKENIIDESGMPKERFSAEFPKEGPSILRIQQVVRGDSAAYFCASSPLAGDDYGYTFGSGTRLTVV.

This clonotype has just a few counts. The chain uses TRBV20-1 and TRBJ2-1; 7 bases match TRBD2. The germline gives CDR1 DFQATT, CDR2 SNEGSKA (reference sequence). The junction had 13 bases not matched to a gene; V was cut back by 5 bases and J by 6 bases. This CDR3 comprises 15 residues. CDR3 region: CSALEGLPETNEQFF. The CDR3, as DNA: TGCAGTGCTCTCGAGGGACTACCAGAAACCAATGAGCAGTTCTTC.